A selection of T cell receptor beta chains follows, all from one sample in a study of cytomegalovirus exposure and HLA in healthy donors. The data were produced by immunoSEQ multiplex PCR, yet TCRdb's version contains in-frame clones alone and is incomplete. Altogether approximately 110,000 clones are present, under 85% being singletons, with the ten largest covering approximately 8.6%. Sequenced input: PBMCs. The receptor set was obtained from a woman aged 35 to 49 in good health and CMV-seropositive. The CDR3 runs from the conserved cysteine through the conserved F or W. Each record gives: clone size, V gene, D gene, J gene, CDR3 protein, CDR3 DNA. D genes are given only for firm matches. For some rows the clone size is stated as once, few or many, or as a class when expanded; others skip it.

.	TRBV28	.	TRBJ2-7	CASSFPINGGTILTYEQYF	TGTGCCAGCAGTTTCCCTATTAACGGCGGGACCATCCTGACGTACGAGCAGTACTTC
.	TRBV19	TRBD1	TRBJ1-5	CASSPRQGALGPQHF	TGTGCCAGTAGTCCGCGACAGGGGGCGTTGGGGCCCCAGCATTTT
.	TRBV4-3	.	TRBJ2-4	CASSQDPGPNIQYF	TGCGCCAGCAGCCAAGATCCAGGTCCAAACATTCAGTACTTC
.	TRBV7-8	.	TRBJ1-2	CASSLALTDYGYTF	TGTGCCAGCAGCTTAGCGCTGACAGACTATGGCTACACCTTC
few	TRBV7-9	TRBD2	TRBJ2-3	CASSLVVVSGRPYTDTQYF	TGTGCCAGCAGCTTAGTGGTAGTTAGCGGGAGACCTTACACAGATACGCAGTATTTT
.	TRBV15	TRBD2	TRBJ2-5	CATSRERTSQETQYF	TGTGCCACCAGCAGAGAAAGGACTAGTCAAGAGACCCAGTACTTC
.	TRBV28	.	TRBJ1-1	CASSLGPRPGFTEAFF	TGTGCCAGCAGTTTGGGGCCCAGACCCGGGTTCACTGAAGCTTTCTTT
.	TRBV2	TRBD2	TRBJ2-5	CASRKLAAQETQYF	TGTGCCAGCAGAAAACTAGCGGCCCAAGAGACTCAGTACTTC
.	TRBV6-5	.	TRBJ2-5	CASSYIRAPAEQYF	TGTGCCAGCAGTTACATCAGGGCGCCTGCGGAGCAGTACTTC
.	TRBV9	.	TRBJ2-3	CASSASTSDTQYF	TGTGCCAGCAGCGCGTCGACATCGGATACGCAGTATTTT
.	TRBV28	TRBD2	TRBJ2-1	CASVAASGGAWEQFF	TGTGCCAGCGTTGCGGCTAGCGGGGGGGCTTGGGAGCAGTTCTTC
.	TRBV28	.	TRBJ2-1	CASSFSSNEQFF	TGTGCCAGCAGTTTTTCCAGTAATGAGCAGTTCTTC
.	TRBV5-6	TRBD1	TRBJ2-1	CASSFGQGGSGQFF	TGTGCCAGCAGCTTCGGACAGGGTGGTAGTGGGCAGTTCTTC
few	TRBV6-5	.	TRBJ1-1	CASRGGGNTEAFF	TGTGCCAGCAGGGGAGGCGGGAACACTGAAGCTTTCTTT
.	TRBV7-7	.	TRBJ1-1	CASSLGLIGGGGNTEAFF	TGTGCTAGCAGCTTAGGGCTGATAGGGGGGGGTGGGAACACTGAAGCTTTCTTT
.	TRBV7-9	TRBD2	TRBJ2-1	CASSLTSGIDNEQFF	TGTGCCAGCAGCTTGACTAGCGGGATCGACAATGAGCAGTTCTTC
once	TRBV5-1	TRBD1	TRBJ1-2	CASSSRTGTINYGYTF	TGCGCCAGCAGCTCCCGGACAGGGACTATTAACTATGGCTACACCTTC
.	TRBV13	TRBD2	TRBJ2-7	CASSPSTSDYEQYF	TGTGCCAGCAGCCCCTCCACTAGCGACTACGAGCAGTACTTC
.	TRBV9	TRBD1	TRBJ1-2	CASSVLDRVAGYTF	TGTGCCAGCAGCGTCCTGGACAGGGTCGCTGGCTACACCTTC
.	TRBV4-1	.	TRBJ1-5	CASSRNRVRGNQPQHF	TGCGCCAGCAGCCGGAACAGGGTTAGGGGCAATCAGCCCCAGCATTTT
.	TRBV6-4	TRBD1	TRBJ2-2	CASSEIPGQGTGELFF	TGTGCCAGCAGTGAGATTCCGGGACAGGGGACCGGGGAGCTGTTTTTT
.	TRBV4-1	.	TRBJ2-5	CASSQVGGVGETQYF	TGCGCCAGCAGCCAAGTAGGAGGGGTTGGAGAGACCCAGTACTTC
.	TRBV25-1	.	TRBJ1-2	CASSEGGAYYGYTF	TGTGCCAGCAGTGAAGGGGGGGCTTACTATGGCTACACCTTC
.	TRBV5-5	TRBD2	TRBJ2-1	CASSPGGTSVYNEQFF	TGTGCCAGCAGCCCCGGGGGGACTAGCGTTTACAATGAGCAGTTCTTC
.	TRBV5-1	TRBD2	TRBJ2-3	CASSSILAGGTDTQYF	TGCGCCAGCAGCTCCATACTAGCGGGAGGGACAGATACGCAGTATTTT
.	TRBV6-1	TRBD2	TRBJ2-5	CASSPLAGGGETQYF	TGTGCCAGCAGCCCGCTAGCGGGGGGTGGGGAGACCCAGTACTTC
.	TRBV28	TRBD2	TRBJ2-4	CASSPQLAGGLRSKNIQYF	TGTGCCAGCAGTCCACAACTAGCGGGGGGCCTGCGATCCAAAAACATTCAGTACTTC
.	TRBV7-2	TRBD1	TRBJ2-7	CASSPGTGAYEQYF	TGTGCCAGCAGCCCCGGGACAGGGGCCTACGAGCAGTACTTC
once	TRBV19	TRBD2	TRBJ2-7	CASSIGVAGGTGYEQYF	TGTGCCAGTAGTATTGGGGTAGCGGGAGGAACTGGGTACGAGCAGTACTTC
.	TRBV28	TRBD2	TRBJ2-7	CASSPSGRAGEQYF	TGTGCCAGCAGTCCTAGCGGGAGGGCGGGTGAGCAGTACTTC
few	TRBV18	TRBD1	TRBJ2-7	CATSGDRLTYEQYF	TGTGCCACCTCGGGGGACAGGCTCACCTACGAGCAGTACTTC
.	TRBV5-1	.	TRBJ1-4	CASNLAGANEKLFF	TGCGCCAGCAACCTCGCGGGAGCTAATGAAAAACTGTTTTTT
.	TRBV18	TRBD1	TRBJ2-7	CASSPRTGTYEQYF	TGTGCCAGCTCACCGCGGACAGGGACTTACGAGCAGTACTTC
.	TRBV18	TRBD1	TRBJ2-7	CASSPRDRASYEQYF	TGTGCCAGCTCACCACGAGACAGGGCCTCCTACGAGCAGTACTTC
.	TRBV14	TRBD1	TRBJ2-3	CASSPRQGHATSTDTQYF	TGTGCCAGCAGCCCTCGACAGGGACACGCCACTAGCACAGATACGCAGTATTTT
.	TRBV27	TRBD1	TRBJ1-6	CASSLLPPWTGAESPLHF	TGTGCCAGCAGTTTATTACCCCCCTGGACAGGGGCGGAATCACCCCTCCACTTT
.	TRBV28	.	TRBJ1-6	CASRDSRLYNSPLHF	TGTGCCAGCAGGGACAGCCGCCTCTATAATTCACCCCTCCACTTT
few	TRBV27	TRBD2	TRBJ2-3	CASSSPGLADTQYF	TGTGCCAGCAGTTCTCCGGGACTAGCGGATACGCAGTATTTT
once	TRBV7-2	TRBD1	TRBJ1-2	CASSLGTGVGGYTF	TGTGCCAGCAGCTTAGGGACAGGGGTGGGTGGCTACACCTTC
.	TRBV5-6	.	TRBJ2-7	CASSLFATYSYEQYF	TGTGCCAGCAGCTTGTTTGCGACATACTCCTACGAGCAGTACTTC
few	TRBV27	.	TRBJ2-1	CASSPRLVLINEQFF	TGTGCCAGCAGTCCGCGACTAGTATTGATCAATGAGCAGTTCTTC
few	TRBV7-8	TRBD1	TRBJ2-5	CASSLFPGQDETQYF	TGTGCCAGCAGCTTATTCCCAGGACAGGATGAGACCCAGTACTTC
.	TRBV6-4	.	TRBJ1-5	CASSEQINQPQHF	TGTGCCAGCAGTGAACAGATTAATCAGCCCCAGCATTTT
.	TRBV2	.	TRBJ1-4	CASRAGSTNEKLFF	TGTGCCAGCAGGGCAGGGTCAACTAATGAAAAACTGTTTTTT
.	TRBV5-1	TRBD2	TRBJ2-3	CASSVSGYTDTQYF	TGCGCCAGCAGCGTTAGCGGGTACACAGATACGCAGTATTTT
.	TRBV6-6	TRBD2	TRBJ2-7	CASSPGRGDSYEQYF	TGTGCCAGCAGTCCGGGACGGGGGGACTCCTACGAGCAGTACTTC
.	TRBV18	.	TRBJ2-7	CASSPGHSSYEQYF	TGTGCCAGCTCACCCGGACATTCATCCTACGAGCAGTACTTC
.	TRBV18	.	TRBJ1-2	CASSPPGVYYGYTF	TGTGCCAGCTCACCACCAGGGGTCTACTATGGCTACACCTTC
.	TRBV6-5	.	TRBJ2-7	CASRQGNEQYF	TGTGCCAGCAGACAGGGAAACGAGCAGTACTTC
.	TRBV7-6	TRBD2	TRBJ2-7	CASSLSPGTKTYEQYF	TGTGCCAGCAGCTTAAGCCCAGGGACTAAGACCTACGAGCAGTACTTC
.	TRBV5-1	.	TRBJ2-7	CASSPPALYEQYF	TGCGCCAGCAGCCCACCCGCCCTATACGAGCAGTACTTC
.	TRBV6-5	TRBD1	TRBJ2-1	CASRTGGRVQFF	TGTGCCAGCAGGACAGGGGGCAGGGTTCAGTTCTTC
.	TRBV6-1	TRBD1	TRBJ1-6	CASSGRDRVLASYNSPLHF	TGTGCCAGCAGTGGCCGGGACAGGGTCTTGGCCTCCTATAATTCACCCCTCCACTTT
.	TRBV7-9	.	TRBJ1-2	CASSPLGAGKYGYTF	TGTGCCAGCAGCCCACTGGGGGCAGGGAAGTATGGCTACACCTTC